This TCR beta chain comes out of a study of T cells in Graves' hyperthyroidism and ophthalmopathy. Study observations and caveats: The model anticipated ophthalmopathy a median approximately 6.5 months pre-onset.

Patients between 18 and 65 years old had hyperthyroidism, newly diagnosed and lasting under 2 months. Orbital computed tomography, thyroid ultrasound, serum thyroxine and TRAb, and clinical symptoms together informed the diagnoses. This CDR3 has 17 amino acids. In germline, CDR1 is LNHDA, CDR2 SQIVND (reference sequence). Trimming at V came to 3 bases and at J to 2 bases, leaving 6 bases not matched to a gene. This clonotype has ten or more counts. The target antigen is unknown. Amplified TCR beta CDR3 regions derived from RNA transcripts. Initially, a first-round RT-PCR of the TCR CDR3 employed the HTBI primer set. TCRdb reprocessed the multiplex PCR reads with MiXCR, giving one entry per CDR3 protein. The top ten clones hold more than 7% of a sample with approximately 500,000 distinct CDR3 sequences, 46% of them seen once.

The V call is TRBV19, the J call TRBJ2-5; 13 bases fit TRBD2. Sequenced material: peripheral blood or thyroid tissue (not recorded which). This TCR came from a woman younger than 30 with Graves' hyperthyroidism. The CDR3: CASSIPGLAGPQETQYF. CDR3 bases: TGTGCCAGTAGTATCCCGGGACTAGCGGGACCACAAGAGACCCAGTACTTC.